The entry below gives a single T cell receptor (beta chain) sequence along with its context. Its antigen remains unidentified. This CDR3 region has 14 residues. Germline CDR1 MGHDK, CDR2 SYGVNS. V dropped 3 bases and J dropped 6 bases, with 12 bases sitting between them. Here immunoSEQ multiplex PCR was the method, and the copy in TCRdb shows in-frame clones only, minus some. The table has tens of thousands of clones, over 95% seen once. These data are taken from a study of cytomegalovirus exposure and HLA in healthy donors. Points from the study as a whole: TCR clusters originating in the first cohort tended to co-occur in the roughly 130 validation repertoires, according to a later analysis.

J is TRBJ1-5 and V is TRBV25-1, with D maybe TRBD1 (5 bases). Sequencing used PBMCs. The receptor was derived from a young man in good health and CMV-seronegative. CDR3 DNA sequence: TGTGCCAGCAGTGATGGAACAGGTAGTCAGCCCCAGCATTTT. Protein sequence: CASSDGTGSQPQHF.